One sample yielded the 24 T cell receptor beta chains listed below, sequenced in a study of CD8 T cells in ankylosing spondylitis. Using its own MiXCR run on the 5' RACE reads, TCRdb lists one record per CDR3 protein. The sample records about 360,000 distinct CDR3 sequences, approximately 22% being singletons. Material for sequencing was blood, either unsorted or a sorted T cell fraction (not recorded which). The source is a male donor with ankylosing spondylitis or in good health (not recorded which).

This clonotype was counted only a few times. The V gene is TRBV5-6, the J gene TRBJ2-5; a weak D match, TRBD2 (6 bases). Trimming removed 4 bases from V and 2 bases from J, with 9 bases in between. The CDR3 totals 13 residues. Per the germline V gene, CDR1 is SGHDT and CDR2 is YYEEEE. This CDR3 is CASSRDLQETQYF. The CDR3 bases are TGTGCCAGCAGCCGGGACTTGCAAGAGACCCAGTACTTC.

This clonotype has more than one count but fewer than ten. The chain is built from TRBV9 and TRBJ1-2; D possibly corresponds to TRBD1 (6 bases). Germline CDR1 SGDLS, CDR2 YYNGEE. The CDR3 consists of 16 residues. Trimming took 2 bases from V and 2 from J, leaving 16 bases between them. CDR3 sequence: CASSVGSGHGNYGYTF. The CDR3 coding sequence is TGTGCCAGCAGCGTCGGGTCGGGACACGGAAACTATGGCTACACCTTC.

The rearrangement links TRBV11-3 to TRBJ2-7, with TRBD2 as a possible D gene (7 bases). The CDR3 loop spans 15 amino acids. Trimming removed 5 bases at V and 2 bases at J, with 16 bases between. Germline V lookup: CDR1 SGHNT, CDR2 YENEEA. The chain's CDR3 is CASSPGASGTYEQYF. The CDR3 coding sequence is TGTGCCAGCAGCCCAGGGGCTAGCGGAACCTACGAGCAGTACTTC.

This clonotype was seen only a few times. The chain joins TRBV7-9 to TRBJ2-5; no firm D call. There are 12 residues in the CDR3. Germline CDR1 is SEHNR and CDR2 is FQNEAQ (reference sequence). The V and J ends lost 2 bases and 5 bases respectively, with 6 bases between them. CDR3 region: CASSLWAETQYF. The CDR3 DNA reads TGTGCCAGCAGCTTATGGGCTGAGACCCAGTACTTC.

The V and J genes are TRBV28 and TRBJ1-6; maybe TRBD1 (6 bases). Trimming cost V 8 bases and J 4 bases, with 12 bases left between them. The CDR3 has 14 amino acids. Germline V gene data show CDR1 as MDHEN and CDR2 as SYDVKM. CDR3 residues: CASGWDIYNSPLHF. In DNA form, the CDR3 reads TGTGCCAGCGGTTGGGACATTTATAATTCACCCCTCCACTTT.

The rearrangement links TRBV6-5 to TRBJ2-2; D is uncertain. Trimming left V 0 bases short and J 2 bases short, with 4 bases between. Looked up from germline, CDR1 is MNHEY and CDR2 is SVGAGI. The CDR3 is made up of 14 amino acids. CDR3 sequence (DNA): TGTGCCAGCAGTTACTCGATTAACACCGGGGAGCTGTTTTTT. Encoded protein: CASSYSINTGELFF.

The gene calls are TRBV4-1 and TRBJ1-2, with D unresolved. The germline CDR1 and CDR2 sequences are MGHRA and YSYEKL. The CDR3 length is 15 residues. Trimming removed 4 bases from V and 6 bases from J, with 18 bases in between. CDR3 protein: CASSPEASGWDGYTF. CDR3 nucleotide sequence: TGCGCCAGCAGCCCCGAAGCCAGCGGTTGGGATGGCTACACCTTC.

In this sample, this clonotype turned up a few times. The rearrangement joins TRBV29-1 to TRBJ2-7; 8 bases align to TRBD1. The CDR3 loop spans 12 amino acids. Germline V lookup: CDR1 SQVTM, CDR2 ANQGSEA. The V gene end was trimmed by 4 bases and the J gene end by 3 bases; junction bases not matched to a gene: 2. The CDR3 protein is CSVGGQDYEQYF. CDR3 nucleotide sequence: TGCAGCGTTGGGGGACAGGACTACGAGCAGTACTTC.

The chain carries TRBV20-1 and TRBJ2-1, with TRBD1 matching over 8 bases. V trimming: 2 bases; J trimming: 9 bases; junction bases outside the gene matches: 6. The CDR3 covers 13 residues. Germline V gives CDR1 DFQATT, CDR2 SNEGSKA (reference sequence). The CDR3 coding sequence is TGCAGTGCTAGACTCGCAGGGGGCGTTGAGCAGTTCTTC. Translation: CSARLAGGVEQFF.

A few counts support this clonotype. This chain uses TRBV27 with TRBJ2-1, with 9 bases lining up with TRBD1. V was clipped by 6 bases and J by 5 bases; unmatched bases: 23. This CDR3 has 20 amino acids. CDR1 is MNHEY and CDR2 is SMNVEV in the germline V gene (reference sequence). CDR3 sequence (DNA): TGTGCCAGCAGCAGACTGAGACAGGGGGTGACCCTTAGATCGGACAATGAGCAGTTCTTC. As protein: CASSRLRQGVTLRSDNEQFF.

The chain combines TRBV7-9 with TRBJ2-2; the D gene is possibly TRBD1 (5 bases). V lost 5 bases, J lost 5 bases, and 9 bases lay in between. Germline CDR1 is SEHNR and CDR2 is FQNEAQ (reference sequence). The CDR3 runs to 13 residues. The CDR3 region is CASSKGQTGELFF. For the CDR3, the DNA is TGTGCCAGCAGCAAAGGACAAACCGGGGAGCTGTTTTTT.

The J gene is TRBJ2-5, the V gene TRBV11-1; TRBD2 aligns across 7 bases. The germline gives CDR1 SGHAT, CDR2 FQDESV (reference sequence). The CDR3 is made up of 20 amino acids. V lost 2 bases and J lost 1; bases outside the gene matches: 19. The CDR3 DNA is TGTGCCAGCAGCTTACCCCTGAGAAGCGGGGACGAGAAGTCCCAAGAGACCCAGTACTTC. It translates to CASSLPLRSGDEKSQETQYF.

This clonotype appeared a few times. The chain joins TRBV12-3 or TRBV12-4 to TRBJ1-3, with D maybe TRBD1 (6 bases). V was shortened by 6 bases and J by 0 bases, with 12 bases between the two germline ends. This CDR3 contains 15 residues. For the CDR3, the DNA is TGTGCCAGCAGATCAGACAGGAGCTCTGGAAACACCATATATTTT. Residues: CASRSDRSSGNTIYF.

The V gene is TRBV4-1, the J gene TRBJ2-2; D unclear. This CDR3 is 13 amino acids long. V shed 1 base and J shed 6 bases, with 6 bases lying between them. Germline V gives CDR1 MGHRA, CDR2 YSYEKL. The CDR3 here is CASSQGYSGELFF. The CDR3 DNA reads TGCGCCAGCAGCCAAGGGTATTCCGGGGAGCTGTTTTTT.

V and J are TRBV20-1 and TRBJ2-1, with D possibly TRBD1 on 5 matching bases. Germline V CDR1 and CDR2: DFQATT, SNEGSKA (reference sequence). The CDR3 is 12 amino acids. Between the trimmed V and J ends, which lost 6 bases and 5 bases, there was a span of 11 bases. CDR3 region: CSAKGLHNEQFF. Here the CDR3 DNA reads TGCAGTGCGAAGGGGCTTCACAATGAGCAGTTCTTC.

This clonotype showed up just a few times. This CDR3 reads CASSAGGGAQETQYF. The DNA for the CDR3 is TGTGCCAGCAGTGCAGGTGGGGGGGCCCAAGAGACCCAGTACTTC. The rearrangement uses TRBV6-4 and TRBJ2-5; maybe TRBD2 (7 bases). This CDR3 is 15 amino acids long. Germline lookup yields CDR1 MRHNA and CDR2 SNTAGT. With 4 bases removed from V and 1 base from J, the gap between germline ends came to 13 bases.

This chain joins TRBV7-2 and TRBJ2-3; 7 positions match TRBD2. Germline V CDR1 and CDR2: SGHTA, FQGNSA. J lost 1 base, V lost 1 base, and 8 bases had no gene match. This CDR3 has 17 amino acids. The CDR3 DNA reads TGTGCCAGCAGCTTAGGGTGGCGGGGAGGGCGCACAGATACGCAGTATTTT. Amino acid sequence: CASSLGWRGGRTDTQYF.

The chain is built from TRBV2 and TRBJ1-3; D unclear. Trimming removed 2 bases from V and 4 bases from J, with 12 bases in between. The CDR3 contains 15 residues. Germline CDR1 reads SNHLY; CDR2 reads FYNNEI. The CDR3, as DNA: TGTGCCAGCAGTGAAAGCCTAGGGTCCGGAAACACCATATATTTT. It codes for CASSESLGSGNTIYF.

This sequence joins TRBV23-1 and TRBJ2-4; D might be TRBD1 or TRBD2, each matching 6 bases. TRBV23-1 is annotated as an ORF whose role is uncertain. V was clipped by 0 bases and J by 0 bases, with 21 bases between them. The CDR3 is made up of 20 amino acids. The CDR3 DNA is TGCGCCAGCAGTCAATCCTCCCCCGTGGGGGGACAACAAGCCAAAAACATTCAGTACTTC. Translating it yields CASSQSSPVGGQQAKNIQYF.

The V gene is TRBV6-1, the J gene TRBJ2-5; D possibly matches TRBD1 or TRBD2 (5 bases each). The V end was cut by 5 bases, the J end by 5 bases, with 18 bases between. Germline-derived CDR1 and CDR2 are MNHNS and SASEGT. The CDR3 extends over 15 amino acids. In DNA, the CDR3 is TGTGCCAGCAGTAGAAGGGACCGCACCACGGAGACCCAGTACTTC. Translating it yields CASSRRDRTTETQYF.

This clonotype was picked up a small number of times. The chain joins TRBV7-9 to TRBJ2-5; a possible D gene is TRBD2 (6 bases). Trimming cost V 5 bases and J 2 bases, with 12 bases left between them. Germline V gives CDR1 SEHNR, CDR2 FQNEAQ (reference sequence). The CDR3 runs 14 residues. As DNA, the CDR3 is TGTGCCAGCAGCGTCTTCGCGGGGCAAGAGACCCAGTACTTC. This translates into CASSVFAGQETQYF. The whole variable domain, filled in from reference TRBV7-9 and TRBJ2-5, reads DTGVSQNPRHKITKRGQNVTFRCDPISEHNRLYWYRQTLGQGPEFLTYFQNEAQLEKSRLLSDRFSAERPKGSFSTLEIQRTEQGDSAMYLCASSVFAGQETQYFGPGTRLLVL.

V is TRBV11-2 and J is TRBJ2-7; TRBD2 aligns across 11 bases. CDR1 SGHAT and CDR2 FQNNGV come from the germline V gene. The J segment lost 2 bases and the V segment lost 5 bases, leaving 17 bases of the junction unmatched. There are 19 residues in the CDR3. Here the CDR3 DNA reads TGTGCCAGCAGCGTCGCTAGCGGGGGGAATTTCATTACCGCCTACGAGCAGTACTTC. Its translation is CASSVASGGNFITAYEQYF.

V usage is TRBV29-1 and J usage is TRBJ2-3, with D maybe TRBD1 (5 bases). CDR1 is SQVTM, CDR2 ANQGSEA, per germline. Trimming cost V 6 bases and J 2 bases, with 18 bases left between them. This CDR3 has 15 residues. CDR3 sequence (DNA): TGCAGCGTCTATGGACAATCTAGTAACACAGATACGCAGTATTTT. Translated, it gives CSVYGQSSNTDTQYF.

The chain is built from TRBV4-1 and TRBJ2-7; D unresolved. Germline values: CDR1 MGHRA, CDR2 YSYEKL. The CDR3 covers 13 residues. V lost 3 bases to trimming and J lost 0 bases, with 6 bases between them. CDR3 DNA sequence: TGCGCCAGCAGCCACACTACCTCCTACGAGCAGTACTTC. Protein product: CASSHTTSYEQYF.